This record looks at one T cell receptor beta chain sequence and its context. This sample is drawn from a study of technical replicates of blood from a handful of donors. This CDR3 has 17 amino acids. Trimming stripped 3 bases from V and 2 bases from J, with 14 bases between. Germline V lookup: CDR1 SEHNR, CDR2 FQNEAQ (reference sequence). Only in-frame clones appear in the TCRdb table, and some are missing; sequencing was by immunoSEQ multiplex PCR. The data show roughly 70,000 clones, about 94% seen once. The chain carries TRBV7-9 and TRBJ2-6, with a tentative D call TRBD2 (6 bases). The clonotype was recovered from a human donor in good health. Specimen: T cells isolated from PBMCs. CDR3 loop: CASSFLGREAGANVLTF. DNA of the CDR3: TGTGCCAGCAGCTTTTTGGGCAGGGAGGCTGGGGCCAACGTCCTGACTTTC.